A single count supports the clone carrying this TCR beta chain. Its target is not known. The sample comes from a study of CD8+CD57+ T cells in acquired aplastic anemia. Study details: Each DNA sample taken from sorted CD4+ and CD8+ cells came to approximately 3 ug on average. Study-wide results and caveats: Statistical testing detected no significant gap in CD8+ Simpson's diversity between patients and controls.

The CDR3 covers 15 residues. Trimming took 10 bases from V and 4 from J; bases not matched to a gene: 10. Germline V lookup: CDR1 ENHRY, CDR2 SYGVKD. The template used for profiling TCR beta VDJ and CDR3 was genomic DNA. TCRdb called the reads again in MiXCR, with one record for every CDR3 protein. The sample lists 150,000 to 200,000 distinct CDR3 sequences, under 55% occurring once. The clonotype originates from a human donor in good health. Sequenced: sorted CD4+, CD8+, or CD8+CD57+ T cells (not recorded which) from PBMCs. The chain employs TRBV10-3 and TRBJ1-4; TRBD1 matches 9 bases. The chain's CDR3 is CASRRTGAGNEKLFF. CDR3 nucleotide sequence: TGTGCCAGCCGACGGACAGGGGCGGGTAATGAAAAACTGTTTTTT.